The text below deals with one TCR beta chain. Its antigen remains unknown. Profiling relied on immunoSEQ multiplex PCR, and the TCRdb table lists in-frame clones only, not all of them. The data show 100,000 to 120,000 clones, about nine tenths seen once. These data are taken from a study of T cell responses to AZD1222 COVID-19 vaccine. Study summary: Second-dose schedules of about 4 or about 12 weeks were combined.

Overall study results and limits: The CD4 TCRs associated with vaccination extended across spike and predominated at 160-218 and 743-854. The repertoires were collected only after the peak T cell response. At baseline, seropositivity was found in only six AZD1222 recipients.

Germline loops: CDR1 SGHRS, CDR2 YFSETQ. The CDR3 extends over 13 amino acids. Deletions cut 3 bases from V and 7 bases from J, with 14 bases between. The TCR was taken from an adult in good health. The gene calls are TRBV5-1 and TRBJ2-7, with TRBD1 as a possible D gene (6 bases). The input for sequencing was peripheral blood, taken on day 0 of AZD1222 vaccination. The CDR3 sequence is CASSWDNVVEQYF. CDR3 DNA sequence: TGCGCCAGCAGCTGGGACAACGTCGTGGAGCAGTACTTC.